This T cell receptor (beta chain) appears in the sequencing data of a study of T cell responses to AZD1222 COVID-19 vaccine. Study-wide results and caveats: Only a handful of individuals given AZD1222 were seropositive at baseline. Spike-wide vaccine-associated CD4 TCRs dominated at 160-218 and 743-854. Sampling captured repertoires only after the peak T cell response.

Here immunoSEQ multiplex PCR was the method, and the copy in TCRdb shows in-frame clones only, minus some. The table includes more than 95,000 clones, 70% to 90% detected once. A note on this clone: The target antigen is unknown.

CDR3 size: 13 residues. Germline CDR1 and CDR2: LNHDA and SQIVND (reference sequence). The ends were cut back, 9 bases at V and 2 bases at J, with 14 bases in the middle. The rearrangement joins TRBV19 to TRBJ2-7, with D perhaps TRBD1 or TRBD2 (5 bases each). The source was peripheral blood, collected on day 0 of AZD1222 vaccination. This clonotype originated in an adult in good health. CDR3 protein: CASSPGTAYEQYF. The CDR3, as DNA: TGTGCCAGCAGTCCCGGGACCGCCTACGAGCAGTACTTC.